This T cell receptor (beta chain) was recovered during a study of T-cell reconstitution after alpha-beta-depleted transplantation in children. Findings and caveats of the study: Several hundred expanded graft clones reportedly supplied alpha-beta T cells about two months after transplant. After one year, T-cell counts and TCRbeta diversity mostly came from new T cells.

In the case of this clonotype: Its target is not known.

J lost 8 bases, V lost 3 bases, and 4 bases had no gene match. The CDR3 is made up of 13 amino acids. CDR1 SGHNT and CDR2 YENEEA come from the germline V gene. Unique molecular identifiers were used to barcode this TCRbeta library. A single record per CDR3 protein comes from TCRdb applying MiXCR to the PCR reads. The table records approximately 980,000 distinct CDR3 sequences, 25% to 30% of them present only once. The starting material was PBMCs, mostly from graft donor cells, obtained 360 days after TCRalphabeta/CD19-depleted stem cell transplant. The gene calls are TRBV11-3 and TRBJ2-1; 7 bases match TRBD1. The receptor's source is a boy in the first two years of life who had a stem cell transplant for SCID, so the T cells may come from the graft donor. The CDR3, as DNA: TGTGCCAGCAGCTTGGAGACAGGGCATGAGCAGTTCTTC. Translation gives CASSLETGHEQFF.